The rows below give T cell receptor beta chains drawn from one sample of a study of PD-L1 blockade in urothelial cancer. This table comes from immunoSEQ multiplex PCR, and its TCRdb copy is limited to in-frame clones, with some not included. The sample carries some 54,000 clones, over 70% recorded once. The source material was PBMCs, sampled around atezolizumab (anti-PD-L1) treatment. The receptor source for this set is a man aged 40-49 years with urothelial cancer. Both conserved end residues are part of each CDR3. The D gene is left open where the match is weak. Not all rows give a size; the values are once, few, many and, for expanded clones, a class.

NA | TRBJ2-6 | TRBV9 | NA | CASSVASPGMGLGAGANVLTF | TGTGCCAGCAGCGTAGCTTCCCCCGGAATGGGTTTAGGGGCTGGGGCCAACGTCCTGACTTTC
TRBD2 | TRBJ2-1 | TRBV5-4 | once | CASSLGLAGGDEQFF | TGTGCCAGCAGCTTGGGCCTAGCGGGAGGGGATGAGCAGTTCTTC
NA | TRBJ2-3 | TRBV7-9 | NA | CASSLDGRDTQYF | TGTGCCAGCAGCTTAGATGGGAGAGATACGCAGTATTTT
NA | TRBJ1-1 | TRBV14 | NA | CASSQLTGVNTEAFF | TGTGCCAGCAGCCAACTTACAGGTGTCAACACTGAAGCTTTCTTT
NA | TRBJ2-6 | TRBV19 | NA | CASSPPGEPSANVLTF | TGTGCCAGTAGTCCCCCCGGGGAGCCCTCGGCCAACGTCCTGACTTTC
TRBD1 | TRBJ1-1 | TRBV5-1 | NA | CASSPRTGQVGTEAFF | TGCGCCAGCAGTCCTAGGACAGGGCAGGTGGGCACTGAAGCTTTCTTT
TRBD1 | TRBJ1-1 | TRBV28 | NA | CASSLFGQGTNTEAFF | TGTGCCAGCAGTTTATTTGGACAGGGTACGAACACTGAAGCTTTCTTT
TRBD2 | TRBJ2-7 | TRBV19 | few | CASSFTAGSPAEQYF | TGTGCCAGTAGTTTTACAGCGGGATCACCTGCCGAGCAGTACTTC
TRBD2 | TRBJ2-5 | TRBV7-2 | NA | CASSLVAGRETQYF | TGTGCCAGCAGCTTAGTAGCGGGACGGGAGACCCAGTACTTC
NA | TRBJ2-7 | TRBV2 | NA | CASSDLAGSLHEQYF | TGTGCCAGCAGTGATCTTGCAGGGTCCCTACACGAGCAGTACTTC
TRBD1 | TRBJ1-2 | TRBV6-6 | NA | CASSYSKGQGAYGYTF | TGTGCCAGCAGTTACTCGAAGGGACAGGGGGCCTATGGCTACACCTTC
TRBD1 | TRBJ2-2 | TRBV7-3 | NA | CASSPGGIVTGELFF | TGTGCCAGCAGCCCAGGGGGCATAGTCACCGGGGAGCTGTTTTTT
NA | TRBJ2-5 | TRBV5-4 | NA | CASSLEERLHKETQYF | TGTGCCAGCAGCTTAGAGGAGCGGCTCCATAAAGAGACCCAGTACTTC
NA | TRBJ1-4 | TRBV27 | NA | CASSLFGEKLFF | TGTGCCAGCAGTTTATTCGGTGAAAAACTGTTTTTT
NA | TRBJ2-5 | TRBV2 | NA | CASRAEVETQYF | TGTGCCAGCAGAGCAGAGGTGGAGACCCAGTACTTC
NA | TRBJ1-1 | TRBV30 | NA | CAWSTGGWAEAFF | TGTGCCTGGTCGACAGGCGGGTGGGCTGAAGCTTTCTTT
NA | TRBJ2-1 | TRBV5-4 | NA | CASSLGRRDNEQFF | TGTGCCAGCAGCTTGGGCCGCAGGGATAATGAGCAGTTCTTC
TRBD2 | TRBJ2-2 | TRBV5-1 | NA | CASSPQTGTTTGELFF | TGCGCCAGCAGCCCCCAAACCGGGACTACCACCGGGGAGCTGTTTTTT
NA | TRBJ2-1 | TRBV7-9 | NA | CASSFDWVVAEQFF | TGTGCCAGCAGCTTCGACTGGGTGGTTGCGGAGCAGTTCTTC
TRBD2 | TRBJ2-5 | TRBV2 | NA | CASRNGLAGSQETQYF | TGTGCCAGCAGGAACGGACTAGCGGGATCCCAAGAGACCCAGTACTTC
NA | TRBJ2-3 | TRBV20-1 | NA | CSARLSDTQYF | TGCAGTGCTAGACTTTCGGATACGCAGTATTTT
TRBD1 | TRBJ1-1 | TRBV28 | NA | CASSSGQGGTEAFF | TGTGCCAGCAGTTCGGGACAGGGAGGCACTGAAGCTTTCTTT
NA | TRBJ2-7 | TRBV13 | NA | CASSLEGQGGYEQYF | TGTGCCAGCAGCTTAGAAGGGCAGGGGGGTTACGAGCAGTACTTC
TRBD2 | TRBJ2-3 | TRBV19 | NA | CASSIDLAGGPTDTQYF | TGTGCCAGTAGTATAGATCTGGCGGGAGGGCCGACAGATACGCAGTATTTT
NA | TRBJ2-7 | TRBV28 | NA | CASSSPRDTKTRPYEQYF | TGTGCCAGCAGCTCTCCCCGGGACACCAAAACTCGTCCCTACGAGCAGTACTTC
TRBD1 | TRBJ2-3 | TRBV19 | NA | CASSSSGTGLDTQYF | TGTGCCAGTAGTTCCTCCGGGACAGGGCTGGATACGCAGTATTTT
TRBD1 | TRBJ1-1 | TRBV19 | NA | CASSRAGGPEAFF | TGTGCCAGTTCCCGGGCAGGGGGCCCTGAAGCTTTCTTT
NA | TRBJ1-2 | TRBV7-8 | once | CASSPTRGGLLYGYTF | TGTGCCAGCAGCCCGACGAGGGGGGGATTGCTCTATGGCTACACCTTC
NA | TRBJ1-1 | TRBV5-1 | few | CASSLAGLEAFF | TGCGCCAGCAGCTTAGCGGGCCTTGAAGCTTTCTTT
TRBD2 | TRBJ2-3 | TRBV7-8 | NA | CASSLSGRAEIDTQYF | TGTGCCAGCAGCCTTAGCGGGAGGGCGGAAATAGATACGCAGTATTTT
TRBD2 | TRBJ2-1 | TRBV6-1 | NA | CASSVPISGRSSYNEQFF | TGTGCCAGCAGTGTCCCGATTAGCGGGCGGAGCTCCTACAATGAGCAGTTCTTC
TRBD1 | TRBJ1-3 | TRBV19 | NA | CASGTDRVSGNTIYF | TGTGCCAGTGGGACGGACAGGGTCTCTGGAAACACCATATATTTT
TRBD1 | TRBJ2-1 | TRBV28 | NA | CASSRQGFGEQFF | TGTGCCAGCAGTCGACAGGGCTTCGGTGAGCAGTTCTTC
TRBD2 | TRBJ2-1 | TRBV6-1 | NA | CASSEPPGLAGGTGEQFF | TGTGCCAGCAGTGAACCTCCGGGACTAGCGGGAGGGACAGGTGAGCAGTTCTTC
TRBD2 | TRBJ2-7 | TRBV27 | NA | CASRTGLAGSYEQYF | TGTGCCAGCAGGACGGGACTAGCGGGATCCTACGAGCAGTACTTC
TRBD2 | TRBJ2-1 | TRBV7-2 | NA | CASSFSGSHNEQFF | TGTGCCAGCAGCTTCAGCGGGAGCCACAATGAGCAGTTCTTC
NA | TRBJ2-5 | TRBV28 | NA | CASSPDSTGETQYF | TGTGCCAGCAGTCCTGACAGCACAGGGGAGACCCAGTACTTC
NA | TRBJ2-5 | TRBV6-1 | NA | CASSEVSRTVYF | TGTGCCAGCAGTGAAGTTAGTCGGACAGTATACTTC
NA | TRBJ2-5 | TRBV11-2 | NA | CASSFRDTAQETQYF | TGTGCCAGCAGCTTCCGGGACACAGCCCAAGAGACCCAGTACTTC
NA | TRBJ1-5 | TRBV30 | NA | CAWSLGAEQPQHF | TGTGCCTGGAGTTTAGGGGCGGAGCAGCCCCAGCATTTT
TRBD1 | TRBJ1-4 | TRBV5-1 | NA | CASSVQGVSNEKLFF | TGCGCCAGCAGCGTACAGGGGGTTTCTAATGAAAAACTGTTTTTT
TRBD1 | TRBJ1-4 | TRBV2 | NA | CASIQTTGGEKLFF | TGTGCCAGCATCCAGACGACAGGGGGGGAAAAACTGTTTTTT
NA | TRBJ2-1 | TRBV10-1 | NA | CASKGGSNEQFF | TGCGCCAGCAAGGGAGGTTCCAATGAGCAGTTCTTC
TRBD2 | TRBJ2-7 | TRBV7-6 | NA | CASSSTSGRFEQYF | TGTGCCAGCAGCTCTACTAGCGGGAGGTTCGAGCAGTACTTC